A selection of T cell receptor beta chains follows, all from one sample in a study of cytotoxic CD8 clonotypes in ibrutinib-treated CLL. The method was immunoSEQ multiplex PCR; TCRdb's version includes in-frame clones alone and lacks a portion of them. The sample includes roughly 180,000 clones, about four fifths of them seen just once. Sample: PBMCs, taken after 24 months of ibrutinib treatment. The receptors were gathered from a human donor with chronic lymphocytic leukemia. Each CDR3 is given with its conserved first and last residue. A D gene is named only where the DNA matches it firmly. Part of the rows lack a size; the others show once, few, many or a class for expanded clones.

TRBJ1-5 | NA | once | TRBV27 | CASSFKSSNQPQHF | TGTGCCAGCAGTTTTAAGAGTAGCAATCAGCCCCAGCATTTT
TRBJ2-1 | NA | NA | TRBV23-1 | CASNPKRTQHNEQFF | TGCGCCAGCAACCCAAAACGGACCCAACACAATGAGCAGTTCTTC
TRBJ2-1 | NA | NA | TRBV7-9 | CASSLEAGVYNEQFF | TGTGCCAGCAGCTTAGAAGCGGGCGTTTACAATGAGCAGTTCTTC
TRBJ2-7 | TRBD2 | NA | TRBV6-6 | CASSYGGRRDEQYF | TGTGCCAGCAGTTATGGCGGGAGAAGGGACGAGCAGTACTTC
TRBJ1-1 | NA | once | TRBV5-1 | CASSLANGRNTEAFF | TGCGCCAGCAGCTTGGCCAATGGAAGGAACACTGAAGCTTTCTTT
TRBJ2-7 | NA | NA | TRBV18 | CASSPQQGLSYEQYF | TGTGCCAGCTCACCACAACAGGGCCTCTCCTACGAGCAGTACTTC
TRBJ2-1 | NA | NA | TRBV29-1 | CSVEDRSGRTSYNEQFF | TGCAGCGTTGAAGATCGTTCCGGCCGGACCTCCTACAATGAGCAGTTCTTC
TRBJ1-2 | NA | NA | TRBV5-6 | CASSVDRLYTF | TGTGCCAGCAGCGTGGACAGACTCTACACCTTC
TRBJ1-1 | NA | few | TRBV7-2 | CASSLVRGAGNTEAFF | TGTGCCAGCAGCTTAGTCCGGGGAGCGGGGAACACTGAAGCTTTCTTT
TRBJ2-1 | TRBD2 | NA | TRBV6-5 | CATSWGGAYNEQFF | TGTGCCACCTCTTGGGGAGGGGCTTACAATGAGCAGTTCTTC
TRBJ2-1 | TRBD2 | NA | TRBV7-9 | CASSLVPLAGGSNEQFF | TGTGCCAGCAGCTTAGTTCCCCTAGCGGGAGGGTCCAATGAGCAGTTCTTC
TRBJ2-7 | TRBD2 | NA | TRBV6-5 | CASGGEGSSLEQYF | TGTGCCAGCGGGGGGGAGGGTTCTTCTTTAGAGCAGTACTTC
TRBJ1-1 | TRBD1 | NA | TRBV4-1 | CASSLQRGLVEAFF | TGCGCCAGCAGCCTGCAGAGGGGGCTCGTTGAAGCTTTCTTT
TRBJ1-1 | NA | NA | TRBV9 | CASSPRSAGSTEAFF | TGTGCCAGCAGCCCTCGCTCGGCGGGAAGCACTGAAGCTTTCTTT
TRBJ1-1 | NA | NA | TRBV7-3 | CASSPQGVAEAFF | TGTGCCAGCAGCCCTCAGGGTGTCGCTGAAGCTTTCTTT
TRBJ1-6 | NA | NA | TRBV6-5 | CASSIQQSSNSPLHF | TGTGCCAGCAGTATCCAACAGAGTTCCAATTCACCCCTCCACTTT
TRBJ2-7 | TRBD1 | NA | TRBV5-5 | CASSFFLQGAREQYF | TGTGCCAGCAGCTTTTTTCTACAGGGGGCGAGGGAGCAGTACTTC
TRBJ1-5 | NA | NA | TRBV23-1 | CASSQFRGRGNQPQHF | TGCGCCAGCAGTCAATTTCGGGGAAGGGGCAATCAGCCCCAGCATTTT
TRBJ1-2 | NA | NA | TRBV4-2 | CASSQPRVGGPGPYGYTF | TGTGCCAGCAGCCAACCTAGAGTAGGGGGTCCAGGCCCCTATGGCTACACCTTC
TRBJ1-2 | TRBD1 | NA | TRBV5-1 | CASSSGQGANYGYTF | TGCGCCAGCAGCTCAGGACAGGGGGCAAACTATGGCTACACCTTC
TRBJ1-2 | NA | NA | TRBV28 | CAAGNYGYTF | TGTGCCGCAGGCAACTATGGCTACACCTTC
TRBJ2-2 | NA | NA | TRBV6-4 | CASSDSAGELFF | TGTGCCAGCAGTGACTCGGCCGGGGAGCTGTTTTTT
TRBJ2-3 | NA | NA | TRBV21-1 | CASRPMGHTRADTQYF | TGTGCCAGCCGGCCAATGGGCCACACCAGGGCAGATACGCAGTATTTT
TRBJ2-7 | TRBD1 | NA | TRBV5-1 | CASTGQGGLGEQYF | TGCGCCAGCACCGGACAGGGGGGGTTAGGCGAGCAGTACTTC
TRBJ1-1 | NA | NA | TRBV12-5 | CASAGGRDAFF | TGTGCTAGTGCCGGGGGCAGGGACGCTTTCTTT
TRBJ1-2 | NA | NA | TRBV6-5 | CASSVDGGYGYTF | TGTGCCAGCAGTGTAGACGGCGGCTATGGCTACACCTTC
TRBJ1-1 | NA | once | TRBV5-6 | CASSFNRVNTEAFF | TGTGCCAGCAGCTTTAACAGGGTTAACACTGAAGCTTTCTTT